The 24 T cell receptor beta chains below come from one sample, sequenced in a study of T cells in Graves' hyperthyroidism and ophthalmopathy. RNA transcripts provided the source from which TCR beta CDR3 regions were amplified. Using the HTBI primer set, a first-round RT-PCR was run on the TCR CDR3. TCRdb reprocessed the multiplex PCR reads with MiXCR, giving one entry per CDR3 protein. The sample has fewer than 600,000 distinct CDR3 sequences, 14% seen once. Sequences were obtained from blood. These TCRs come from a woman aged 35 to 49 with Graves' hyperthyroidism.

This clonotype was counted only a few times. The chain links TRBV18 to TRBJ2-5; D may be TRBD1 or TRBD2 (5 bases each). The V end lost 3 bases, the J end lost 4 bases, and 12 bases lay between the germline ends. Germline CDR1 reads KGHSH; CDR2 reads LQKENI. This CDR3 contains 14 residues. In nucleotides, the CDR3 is TGTGCCAGCTCACCGGGAAGGGGACCAGAGACCCAGTACTTC. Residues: CASSPGRGPETQYF. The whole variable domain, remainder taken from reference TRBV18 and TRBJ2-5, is NAGVMQNPRHLVRRRGQEARLRCSPMKGHSHVYWYRQLPEEGLKFMVYLQKENIIDESGMPKERFSAEFPKEGPSILRIQQVVRGDSAAYFCASSPGRGPETQYFGPGTRLLVL.

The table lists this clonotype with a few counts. The CDR3 reads CSARGRLSGANVLTF. The CDR3 DNA reads TGCAGTGCTAGGGGCCGTCTCTCTGGGGCCAACGTCCTGACTTTC. The chain has TRBV20-1 and TRBJ2-6, with D uncertain. V lost 3 bases to trimming and J lost 0 bases, with 9 bases between them. Germline CDR1 and CDR2: DFQATT and SNEGSKA (reference sequence). The CDR3 is 15 residues long.

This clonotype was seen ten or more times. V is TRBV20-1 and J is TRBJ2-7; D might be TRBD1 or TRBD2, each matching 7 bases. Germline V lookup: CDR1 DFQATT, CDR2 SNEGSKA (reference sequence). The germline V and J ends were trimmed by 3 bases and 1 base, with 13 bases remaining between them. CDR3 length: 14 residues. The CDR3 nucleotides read TGCAGTGCTAGGTACCAGGGGGGGTCCTACGAGCAGTACTTC. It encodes CSARYQGGSYEQYF.

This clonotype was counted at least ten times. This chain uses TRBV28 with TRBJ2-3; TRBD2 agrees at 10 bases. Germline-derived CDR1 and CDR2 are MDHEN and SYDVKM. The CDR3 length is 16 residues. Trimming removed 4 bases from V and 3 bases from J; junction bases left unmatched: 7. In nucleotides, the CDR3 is TGTGCCAGCAGTTCCGGTGGTAGCGGGAGGACAGATACGCAGTATTTT. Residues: CASSSGGSGRTDTQYF.

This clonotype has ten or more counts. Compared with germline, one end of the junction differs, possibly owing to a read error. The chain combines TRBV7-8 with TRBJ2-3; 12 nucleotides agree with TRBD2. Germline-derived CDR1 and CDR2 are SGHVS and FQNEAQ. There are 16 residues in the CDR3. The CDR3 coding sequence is TGTGCCAGCAGCGTAGCTAGCGGGAGGGCCTTCGATACGCAGTATTTT. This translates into CASSVASGRAFDTQYF.

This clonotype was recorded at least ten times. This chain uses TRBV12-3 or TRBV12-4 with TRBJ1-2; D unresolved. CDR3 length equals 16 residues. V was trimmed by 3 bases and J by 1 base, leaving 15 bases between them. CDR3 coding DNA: TGTGCCAGCAGTTTGCGCAGCAGACCTTTTAACTATGGCTACACCTTC. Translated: CASSLRSRPFNYGYTF.

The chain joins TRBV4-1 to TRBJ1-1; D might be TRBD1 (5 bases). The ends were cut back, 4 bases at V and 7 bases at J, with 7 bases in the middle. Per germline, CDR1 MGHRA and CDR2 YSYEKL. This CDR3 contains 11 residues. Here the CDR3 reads CASSPGSEAFF. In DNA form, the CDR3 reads TGCGCCAGCAGCCCAGGGAGTGAAGCTTTCTTT.

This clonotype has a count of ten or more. Here the CDR3 reads CASSLGDRYNEQFF. The CDR3 DNA follows: TGCGCCAGCAGCTTGGGTGACAGGTACAATGAGCAGTTCTTC. This rearrangement joins TRBV5-1 to TRBJ2-1, with D possibly TRBD1 on 6 matching bases. V was pared by 0 bases and J by 4 bases, with 8 bases between. There are 14 residues in the CDR3. CDR1 and CDR2 (germline): SGHRS, YFSETQ.

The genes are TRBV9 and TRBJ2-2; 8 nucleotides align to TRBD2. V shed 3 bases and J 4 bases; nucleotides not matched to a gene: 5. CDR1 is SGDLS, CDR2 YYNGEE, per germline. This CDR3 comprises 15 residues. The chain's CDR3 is CASSGSGTVTGELFF. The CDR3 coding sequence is TGTGCCAGCAGCGGTAGCGGGACGGTCACCGGGGAGCTGTTTTTT.

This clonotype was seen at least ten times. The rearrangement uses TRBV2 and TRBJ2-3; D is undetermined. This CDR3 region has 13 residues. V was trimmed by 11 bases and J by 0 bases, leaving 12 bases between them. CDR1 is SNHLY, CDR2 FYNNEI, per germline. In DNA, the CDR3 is TGTGCCCCCAAAGGAGCTAGCACAGATACGCAGTATTTT. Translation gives CAPKGASTDTQYF.

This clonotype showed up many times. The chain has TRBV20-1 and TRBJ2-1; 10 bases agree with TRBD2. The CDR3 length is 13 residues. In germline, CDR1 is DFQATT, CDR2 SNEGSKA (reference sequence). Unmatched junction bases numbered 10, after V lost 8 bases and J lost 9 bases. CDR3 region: CSSIAGGNFEQFF. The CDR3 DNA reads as TGCAGTTCTATAGCGGGAGGTAACTTTGAGCAGTTCTTC.

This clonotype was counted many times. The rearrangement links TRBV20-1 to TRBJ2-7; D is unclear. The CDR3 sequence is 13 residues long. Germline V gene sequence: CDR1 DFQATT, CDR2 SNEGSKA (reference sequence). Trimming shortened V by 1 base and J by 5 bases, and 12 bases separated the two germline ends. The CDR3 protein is CSARVNPLNEQYF. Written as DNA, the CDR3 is TGCAGTGCTAGAGTCAACCCCCTCAACGAGCAGTACTTC.

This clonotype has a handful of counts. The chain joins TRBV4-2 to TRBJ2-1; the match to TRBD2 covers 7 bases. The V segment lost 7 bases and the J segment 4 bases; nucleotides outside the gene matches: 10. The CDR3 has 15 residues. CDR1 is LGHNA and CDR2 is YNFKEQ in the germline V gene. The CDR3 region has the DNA TGTGCCAGCAAGGTTGGGGAGGGTCCTTACAATGAGCAGTTCTTC. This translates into CASKVGEGPYNEQFF.

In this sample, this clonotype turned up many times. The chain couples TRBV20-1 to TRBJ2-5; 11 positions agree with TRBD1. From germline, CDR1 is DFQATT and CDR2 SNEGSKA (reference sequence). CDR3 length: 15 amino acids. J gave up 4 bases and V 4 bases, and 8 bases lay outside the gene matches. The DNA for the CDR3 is TGCAGTGCTACCCACGGACAGGGGGCAAGAGAGACCCAGTACTTC. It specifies CSATHGQGARETQYF.

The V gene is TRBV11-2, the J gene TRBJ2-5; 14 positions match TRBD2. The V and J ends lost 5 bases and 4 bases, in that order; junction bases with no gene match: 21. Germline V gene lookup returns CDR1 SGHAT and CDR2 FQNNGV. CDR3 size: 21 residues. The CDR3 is CASSVGKHGTSGSTALETQYF. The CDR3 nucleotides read TGTGCCAGCAGCGTGGGGAAGCACGGGACTAGCGGGAGTACGGCCTTAGAGACCCAGTACTTC.

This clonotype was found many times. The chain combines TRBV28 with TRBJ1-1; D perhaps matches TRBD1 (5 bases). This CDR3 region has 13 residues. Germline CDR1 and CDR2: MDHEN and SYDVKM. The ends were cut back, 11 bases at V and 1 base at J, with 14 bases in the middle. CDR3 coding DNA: TGTGCCGGGGGAGGACGGGAGAACACTGAAGCTTTCTTT. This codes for CAGGGRENTEAFF.

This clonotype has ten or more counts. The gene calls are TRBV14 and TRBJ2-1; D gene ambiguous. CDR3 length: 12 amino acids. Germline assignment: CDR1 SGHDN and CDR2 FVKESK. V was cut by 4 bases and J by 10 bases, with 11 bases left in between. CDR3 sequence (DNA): TGTGCCAGCAGCCGTAGGTTGGGGGAGCAGTTCTTC. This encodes CASSRRLGEQFF.

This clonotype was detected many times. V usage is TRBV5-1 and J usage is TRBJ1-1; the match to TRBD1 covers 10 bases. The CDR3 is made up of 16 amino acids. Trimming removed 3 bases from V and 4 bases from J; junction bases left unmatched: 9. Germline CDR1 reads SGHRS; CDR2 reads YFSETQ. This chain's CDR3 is CASSSSPGQGLTEAFF. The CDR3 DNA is TGCGCCAGCAGCTCCTCCCCGGGACAGGGGCTCACTGAAGCTTTCTTT.

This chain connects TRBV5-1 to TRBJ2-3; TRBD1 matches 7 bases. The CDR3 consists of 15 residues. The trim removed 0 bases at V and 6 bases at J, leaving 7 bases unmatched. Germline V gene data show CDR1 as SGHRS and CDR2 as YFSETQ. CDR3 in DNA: TGCGCCAGCAGCTTGGCCGAGGGGGCCGGGGATACGCAGTATTTT. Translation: CASSLAEGAGDTQYF. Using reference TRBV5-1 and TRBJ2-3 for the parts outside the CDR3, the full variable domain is KAGVTQTPRYLIKTRGQQVTLSCSPISGHRSVSWYQQTPGQGLQFLFEYFSETQRNKGNFPGRFSGRQFSNSRSEMNVSTLELGDSALYLCASSLAEGAGDTQYFGPGTRLTVL.

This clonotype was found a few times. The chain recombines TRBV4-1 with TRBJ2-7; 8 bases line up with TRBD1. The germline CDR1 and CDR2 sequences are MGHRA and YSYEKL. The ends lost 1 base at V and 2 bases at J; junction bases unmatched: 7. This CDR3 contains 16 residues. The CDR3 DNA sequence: TGCGCCAGCAGCCAAGGACGATTGACAGGGGCCTACGAGCAGTACTTC. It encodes CASSQGRLTGAYEQYF.

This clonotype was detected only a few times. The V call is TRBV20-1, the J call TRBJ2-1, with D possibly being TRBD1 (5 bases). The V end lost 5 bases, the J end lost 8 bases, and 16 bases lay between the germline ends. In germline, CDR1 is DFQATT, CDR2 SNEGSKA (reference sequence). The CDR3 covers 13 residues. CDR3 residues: CSAPDDSLDEQFF. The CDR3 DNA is TGCAGTGCTCCAGATGACAGCCTGGATGAGCAGTTCTTC.

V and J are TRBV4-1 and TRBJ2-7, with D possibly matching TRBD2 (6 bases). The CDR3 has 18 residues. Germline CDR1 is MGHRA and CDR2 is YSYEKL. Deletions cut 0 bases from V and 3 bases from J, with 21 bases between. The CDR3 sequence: CASSQEDGKRAGFYEQYF. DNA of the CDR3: TGCGCCAGCAGCCAAGAAGATGGGAAGCGGGCAGGTTTCTACGAGCAGTACTTC.

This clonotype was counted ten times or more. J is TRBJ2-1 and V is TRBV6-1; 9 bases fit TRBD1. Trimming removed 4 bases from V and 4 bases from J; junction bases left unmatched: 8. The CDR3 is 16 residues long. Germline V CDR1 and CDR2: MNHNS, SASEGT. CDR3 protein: CASSVDWDRVYNEQFF. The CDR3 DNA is TGTGCCAGCAGTGTAGACTGGGACAGGGTGTACAATGAGCAGTTCTTC.

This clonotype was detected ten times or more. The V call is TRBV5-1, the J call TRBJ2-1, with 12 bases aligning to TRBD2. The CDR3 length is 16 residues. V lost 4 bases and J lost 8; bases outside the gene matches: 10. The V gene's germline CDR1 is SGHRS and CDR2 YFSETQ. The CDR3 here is CASSKRLAGESDEQFF. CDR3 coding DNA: TGCGCCAGCAGCAAACGACTAGCGGGAGAGTCTGATGAGCAGTTCTTC.